This entry lists 31 T cell receptor beta chains sequenced from one sample in a study of shared clonotypes between healthy human individuals (dated by TCRdb to the early 2020s). CD8 naive samples were obtained by positive selection for CCR7 among CD45RO-negative cells, yielding a CD45RA+CCR7+ population from which TemRA cells were excluded. The library relied on the immunoSEQ multiplex PCR assay. Here the immuneACCESS table is served through TCRdb, limited to in-frame sequences with V and J called. Missing clones are a known gap in these copies; in checked studies unresolved V genes cover under half, and the rest lacks a known reason. The sample records about 2.1 million clones, about 93% of which are singletons. The ten biggest clones cover around 1.7% of the sample. Material: naive CD8+ T cells from PBMCs. The cell subset or site label, read with the paper, signifies: CD45RA+CCR7+. Source of these receptors: a man between 18 and 35 years old in good health. Some clones in this sample may be carry-over from other donors' samples.

The rearrangement joins TRBV18 to TRBJ2-1; the match to TRBD2 covers 8 bases. Trimming removed 1 base from V and 8 bases from J; junction bases left unmatched: 10. Germline CDR1 is KGHSH and CDR2 is LQKENI. The CDR3 runs 16 residues. CDR3 protein: CASSPRRGLDSDEQFF. For the CDR3, the DNA is TGTGCCAGCTCACCACGTCGGGGACTAGATTCCGATGAGCAGTTCTTC.

The rearrangement links TRBV6-4 to TRBJ2-1, with no clear D. CDR3 length equals 15 residues. The V and J ends lost 4 bases and 0 bases respectively, with 10 bases between them. The germline V gene encodes CDR1 MRHNA and CDR2 SNTAGT. CDR3 coding DNA: TGTGCCAGCAGTGCCGGCCCCAGCTCCTACAATGAGCAGTTCTTC. Its translation is CASSAGPSSYNEQFF.

The chain couples TRBV27 to TRBJ1-2; D gene unclear. The CDR3 sequence is 14 residues long. Trimming took off 10 bases at V and 7 bases at J, with 22 bases between the two ends. Germline loops: CDR1 MNHEY, CDR2 SMNVEV (reference sequence). The CDR3 DNA follows: TGTGCCACCCGATCGGGCAGGCGGCCCACTGGCTACACCTTC. Translated: CATRSGRRPTGYTF.

This chain uses TRBV15 with TRBJ1-1, with a tentative D call TRBD1 (6 bases). Germline V gene data show CDR1 as LNHNV and CDR2 as YYDKDF (reference sequence). With 3 bases removed from V and 8 bases from J, the gap between germline ends came to 13 bases. CDR3 length: 13 residues. As DNA, the CDR3 is TGTGCCACCAGCAGGGTCGAGGGGGGGGAAGCTTTCTTT. The encoded protein is CATSRVEGGEAFF.

V gene TRBV10-3 combines with J gene TRBJ1-4; D remains unclear. The CDR3 runs 16 residues. V lost 0 bases, J lost 6 bases, and 14 bases lay in between. The germline gives CDR1 ENHRY, CDR2 SYGVKD. CDR3 loop: CAISESGSSLDEKLFF. DNA for the CDR3: TGTGCCATCAGTGAGTCGGGAAGTAGTTTGGATGAAAAACTGTTTTTT.

The CDR3 loop is CASSLLINYGYTF. The DNA for the CDR3 is TGTGCCAGCAGCTTACTTATTAACTATGGCTACACCTTC. The chain joins TRBV7-9 to TRBJ1-2; D uncertain. Germline CDR1 is SEHNR and CDR2 is FQNEAQ (reference sequence). V was shortened by 2 bases and J by 1 base, with 5 bases between the two germline ends. The CDR3 covers 13 residues.

This clone is a singleton in its sample. This chain connects TRBV6-5 to TRBJ2-7, with D perhaps TRBD1 or TRBD2 (5 bases each). Germline loops: CDR1 MNHEY, CDR2 SVGAGI. The CDR3 runs 14 residues. With 3 bases removed from V and 7 bases from J, the gap between germline ends came to 16 bases. The CDR3 region has the DNA TGTGCCAGCAGTTATGGGGCAGGGACCGAGGAGCAGTACTTC. It codes for CASSYGAGTEEQYF.

The rearrangement joins TRBV27 to TRBJ2-2, with D perhaps being TRBD1 or TRBD2 (6 bases each). The V end lost 1 base, the J end lost 4 bases, and 16 bases lay between the germline ends. Germline assignment: CDR1 MNHEY and CDR2 SMNVEV (reference sequence). The CDR3 is made up of 17 amino acids. The CDR3 is CASSLYFRGLSTGELFF. The DNA of the CDR3 is TGTGCCAGCAGTTTATATTTCCGGGGGCTGAGCACCGGGGAGCTGTTTTTT.

The chain employs TRBV7-9 and TRBJ2-2, with unresolved D. The germline V and J ends were trimmed by 4 bases and 0 bases, with 12 bases remaining between them. Germline V gives CDR1 SEHNR, CDR2 FQNEAQ (reference sequence). This CDR3 spans 16 amino acids. The CDR3 sequence: CASSSLHGSNTGELFF. In nucleotides, the CDR3 is TGTGCCAGCAGCTCACTTCACGGATCGAACACCGGGGAGCTGTTTTTT.

J is TRBJ1-1 and V is TRBV6-5, with TRBD1 identical over 7 bases. With 6 bases clipped from V and 1 base from J, the junction kept 5 bases outside the gene matches. CDR1 is MNHEY, CDR2 SVGAGI, per germline. This CDR3 comprises 14 residues. The CDR3 loop is CASRAGQENTEAFF. CDR3 DNA: TGTGCCAGCAGGGCTGGACAGGAGAACACTGAAGCTTTCTTT.

The rearrangement uses TRBV6-5 and TRBJ2-3, with a weak D call TRBD1 (6 bases). V lost 6 bases and J 0 bases, leaving 13 bases between the germline ends. CDR1 MNHEY and CDR2 SVGAGI come from the germline V gene. The CDR3 has 15 amino acids. DNA of the CDR3: TGTGCCAGCAGCGATACAGGGTCGAGCACAGATACGCAGTATTTT. This sequence encodes CASSDTGSSTDTQYF.

The genes are TRBV6-5 and TRBJ1-6, with 10 nucleotides matching TRBD1. J lost 9 bases, V lost 2 bases, and 1 base had no gene match. Germline V CDR1 and CDR2: MNHEY, SVGAGI. CDR3 size: 14 residues. CDR3 residues: CASSYGTGASPLHF. Written as DNA, the CDR3 is TGTGCCAGCAGTTACGGGACAGGGGCTTCACCCCTCCACTTT.

The CDR3, as DNA: TGTGCCAGCAGCTTACGCGGGCAGGGCTATGGCTACACCTTC. Translated: CASSLRGQGYGYTF. The chain combines TRBV11-2 with TRBJ1-2; D might be TRBD1 (5 bases). The germline V gene encodes CDR1 SGHAT and CDR2 FQNNGV. The CDR3 loop spans 14 amino acids. Trimming removed 2 bases from V and 4 bases from J, with 11 bases in between.

The table lists this clone with a few counts. The same CDR3 also results from other DNA sequences found in this sample. The chain uses TRBV27 and TRBJ2-7; D possibly corresponds to TRBD2 (6 bases). This CDR3 is 12 amino acids long. Trimming removed 3 bases at V and 4 bases at J, with 7 bases between. Germline CDR1 and CDR2: MNHEY and SMNVEV (reference sequence). The CDR3 sequence: CASSLEGYEQYF. CDR3 nucleotides: TGTGCCAGCAGTTTGGAGGGATACGAGCAGTACTTC.

This clone has a single count. The chain recombines TRBV7-9 with TRBJ2-5; tentatively, D is TRBD2 (6 bases). CDR1 SEHNR and CDR2 FQNEAQ come from the germline V gene (reference sequence). The CDR3 runs 16 residues. The germline V and J ends were trimmed by 6 bases and 5 bases, with 22 bases remaining between them. In DNA form, the CDR3 reads TGTGCCAGCAGGTTCGGGACTCTCAAGGAGGGGGAGACCCAGTACTTC. Protein product: CASRFGTLKEGETQYF.

This clone occurred a few times. The chain recombines TRBV27 with TRBJ2-1; 10 bases line up with TRBD1. V trimming: 4 bases; J trimming: 9 bases; junction bases outside the gene matches: 3. Germline V gives CDR1 MNHEY, CDR2 SMNVEV (reference sequence). CDR3 length: 13 residues. The DNA of the CDR3 is TGTGCCAGCAGTTCGACAGGGGGCGTTGAGCAGTTCTTC. This codes for CASSSTGGVEQFF.

This clone was counted a single time. This rearrangement joins TRBV19 to TRBJ1-2; D is unclear. The CDR3 covers 16 residues. CDR1 LNHDA and CDR2 SQIVND come from the germline V gene (reference sequence). Trimming stripped 5 bases from V and 3 bases from J, with 19 bases between. In DNA, the CDR3 is TGTGCCAGTAGTTCACCTCGGACCGCCGGCTACTATGGCTACACCTTC. Protein: CASSSPRTAGYYGYTF.

The J gene is TRBJ2-7, the V gene TRBV5-1; 10 positions match TRBD2. Germline CDR1 is SGHRS and CDR2 is YFSETQ. CDR3 size: 18 residues. V was clipped by 2 bases and J by 5 bases; unmatched bases: 16. The CDR3 sequence is CASSLAGTSVRVGHEQYF. As DNA, the CDR3 is TGCGCCAGCAGCTTAGCCGGGACTAGCGTGCGGGTGGGCCACGAGCAGTACTTC. Supplemented by reference TRBV5-1 and TRBJ2-7, the full variable domain reads KAGVTQTPRYLIKTRGQQVTLSCSPISGHRSVSWYQQTPGQGLQFLFEYFSETQRNKGNFPGRFSGRQFSNSRSEMNVSTLELGDSALYLCASSLAGTSVRVGHEQYFGPGTRLTVT.

The count of this clone is one. The V gene is TRBV19, the J gene TRBJ1-4; D gene uncertain. From germline, CDR1 is LNHDA and CDR2 SQIVND (reference sequence). The V gene lost 3 bases and the J gene lost 3 bases, with 17 bases spanning the gap. The CDR3 totals 17 residues. The CDR3 spells CASSILEGQLSNEKLFF. CDR3 bases: TGTGCCAGTAGTATTTTAGAAGGGCAGTTGTCTAATGAAAAACTGTTTTTT.

The rearrangement uses TRBV2 and TRBJ2-3; 10 bases agree with TRBD1. J was trimmed by 2 bases and V by 2 bases; bases with no gene match: 10. Germline V gene lookup returns CDR1 SNHLY and CDR2 FYNNEI. The length of the CDR3 is 18 residues. CDR3 region: CASSEIGQGVFLTDTQYF. The CDR3 nucleotides are TGTGCCAGCAGTGAAATTGGACAGGGGGTATTCCTCACAGATACGCAGTATTTT.

The chain is built from TRBV7-9 and TRBJ2-7; 7 bases are a match to TRBD2. With 5 bases clipped from V and 2 bases from J, the junction kept 3 bases outside the gene matches. The CDR3 spans 13 residues. CDR1 and CDR2 (germline): SEHNR, FQNEAQ (reference sequence). As DNA, the CDR3 is TGTGCCAGCAGCGGGAGGGTAACCTACGAGCAGTACTTC. Residues: CASSGRVTYEQYF.

This chain connects TRBV7-2 to TRBJ2-7, with a weak D call TRBD2 (6 bases). Germline V gene sequence: CDR1 SGHTA, CDR2 FQGNSA. The V gene lost 2 bases and the J gene lost 2 bases, with 13 bases spanning the gap. The CDR3 spans 15 residues. As DNA, the CDR3 is TGTGCCAGCAGCTTAATCAAGCGGGCACCCTACGAGCAGTACTTC. Protein: CASSLIKRAPYEQYF.

The chain carries TRBV28 and TRBJ2-4; D is possibly TRBD2 (5 bases). The V gene's germline CDR1 is MDHEN and CDR2 SYDVKM. V lost 3 bases, J lost 4 bases, and 10 bases lay in between. CDR3 length: 14 amino acids. This CDR3 is CASSFRLAKNIQYF. CDR3 sequence (DNA): TGTGCCAGCAGTTTCCGGCTAGCTAAAAACATTCAGTACTTC.

The chain carries TRBV5-8 and TRBJ2-7, with D uncertain. The length of the CDR3 is 14 residues. The germline V gene encodes CDR1 SGHTS and CDR2 YDEGEE. With 4 bases removed from V and 3 bases from J, the gap between germline ends came to 14 bases. The CDR3 nucleotides read TGTGCCAGCAGCGGTGTGGTCAGCATCTACGAGCAGTACTTC. This encodes CASSGVVSIYEQYF.

V gene TRBV15 combines with J gene TRBJ2-1; D may match TRBD1 or TRBD2 (5 bases each). There are 16 residues in the CDR3. Germline CDR1 and CDR2: LNHNV and YYDKDF (reference sequence). V shed 0 bases and J shed 3 bases, with 12 bases lying between them. CDR3 sequence: CATSRDHGGVYNEQFF. In DNA form, the CDR3 reads TGTGCCACCAGCAGAGATCATGGGGGAGTCTACAATGAGCAGTTCTTC.

V usage is TRBV19 and J usage is TRBJ2-6; D remains ambiguous. The CDR3 spans 14 residues. Germline CDR1 and CDR2: LNHDA and SQIVND (reference sequence). V was clipped by 6 bases and J by 4 bases, with 10 bases between them. The CDR3 region has the DNA TGTGCCAGTAGAAGGGAATTGGGGGCCAACGTCCTGACTTTC. It is translated as CASRRELGANVLTF.

This chain uses TRBV2 with TRBJ2-3; a possible D gene is TRBD1 (5 bases). There are 13 residues in the CDR3. Germline CDR1 is SNHLY and CDR2 is FYNNEI. V lost 6 bases to trimming and J lost 3 bases, with 10 bases between them. In DNA, the CDR3 is TGTGCCAGCAGGTTCAGGGAAACAGATACGCAGTATTTT. Protein: CASRFRETDTQYF.

This sequence joins TRBV7-9 and TRBJ1-2; D is unresolved. Germline lookup yields CDR1 SEHNR and CDR2 FQNEAQ (reference sequence). Trimming removed 5 bases at V and 6 bases at J, with 16 bases between. The CDR3 runs to 14 residues. Here the CDR3 DNA reads TGTGCCAGCAGCCCCACTCGAGGTGGTGATGGCTACACCTTC. Translated, it gives CASSPTRGGDGYTF.

The chain uses TRBV4-1 and TRBJ2-7, with D perhaps matching TRBD2 (5 bases). Germline loops: CDR1 MGHRA, CDR2 YSYEKL. V was clipped by 0 bases and J by 3 bases, with 18 bases between them. This CDR3 contains 17 residues. The CDR3 DNA is TGCGCCAGCAGCCAAGAGCGGTCTGGCGGGTACTACTACGAGCAGTACTTC. Protein: CASSQERSGGYYYEQYF.

This clone was observed once. V gene TRBV9 combines with J gene TRBJ2-1; 10 bases map to TRBD1. After removal of 3 bases from V and 8 bases from J, the junction contained 8 bases not matched to a gene. Germline V CDR1 and CDR2: SGDLS, YYNGEE. CDR3 length: 15 residues. This chain's CDR3 is CASSETGGLFDEQFF. The CDR3 DNA sequence: TGTGCCAGCAGCGAGACAGGGGGCCTCTTCGATGAGCAGTTCTTC.

A single count supports this clone. J is TRBJ2-5 and V is TRBV5-4, with 7 bases aligning to TRBD1. CDR1 and CDR2 (germline): SGHNT, YYREEE (reference sequence). V lost 5 bases, J lost 2 bases, and 3 bases stayed unmatched. CDR3 length: 13 amino acids. CDR3 DNA sequence: TGTGCCAGCAGACGGGACAGACAAGAGACCCAGTACTTC. Protein: CASRRDRQETQYF. Full variable domain (remainder filled in from reference TRBV5-4 and TRBJ2-5): ETGVTQSPTHLIKTRGQQVTLRCSSQSGHNTVSWYQQALGQGPQFIFQYYREEENGRGNFPPRFSGLQFPNYSSELNVNALELDDSALYLCASRRDRQETQYFGPGTRLLVL.